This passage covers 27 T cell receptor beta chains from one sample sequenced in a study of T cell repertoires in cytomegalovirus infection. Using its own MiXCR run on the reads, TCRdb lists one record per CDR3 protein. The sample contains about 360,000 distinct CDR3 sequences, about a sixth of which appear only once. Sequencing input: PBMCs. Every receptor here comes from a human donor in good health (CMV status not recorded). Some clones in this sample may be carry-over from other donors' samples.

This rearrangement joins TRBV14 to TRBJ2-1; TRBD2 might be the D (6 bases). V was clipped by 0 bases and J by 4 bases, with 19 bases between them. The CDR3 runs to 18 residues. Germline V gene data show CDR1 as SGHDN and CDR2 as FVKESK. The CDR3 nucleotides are TGTGCCAGCAGCCAAGATGGCCCCCAGGGTGGACTATACAATGAGCAGTTCTTC. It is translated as CASSQDGPQGGLYNEQFF.

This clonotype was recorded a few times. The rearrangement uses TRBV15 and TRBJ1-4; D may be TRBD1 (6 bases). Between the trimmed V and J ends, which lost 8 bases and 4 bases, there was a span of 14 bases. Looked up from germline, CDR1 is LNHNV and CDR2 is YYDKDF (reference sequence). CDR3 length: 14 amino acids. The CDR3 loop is CATRFGRGNEKLFF. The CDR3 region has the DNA TGTGCCACCCGGTTCGGCAGGGGTAATGAAAAACTGTTTTTT.

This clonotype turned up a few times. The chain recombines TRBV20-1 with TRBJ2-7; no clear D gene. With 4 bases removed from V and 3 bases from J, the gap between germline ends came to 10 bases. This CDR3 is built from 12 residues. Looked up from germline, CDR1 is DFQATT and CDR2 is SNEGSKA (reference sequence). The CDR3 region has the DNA TGCAGTGCTATGGGCCAAATCTACGAGCAGTACTTC. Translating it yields CSAMGQIYEQYF.

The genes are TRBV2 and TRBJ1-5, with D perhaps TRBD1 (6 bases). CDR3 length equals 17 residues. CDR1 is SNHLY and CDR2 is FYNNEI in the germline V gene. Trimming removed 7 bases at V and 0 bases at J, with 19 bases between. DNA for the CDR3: TGTGCCAGCAAAGGACTTGATGGGGGGCATAGCAATCAGCCCCAGCATTTT. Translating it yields CASKGLDGGHSNQPQHF.

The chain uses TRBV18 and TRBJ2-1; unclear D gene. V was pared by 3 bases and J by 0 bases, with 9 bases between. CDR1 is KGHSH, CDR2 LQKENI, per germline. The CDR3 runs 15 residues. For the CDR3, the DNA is TGTGCCAGCTCACCTCGACTGACCTCCTACAATGAGCAGTTCTTC. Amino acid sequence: CASSPRLTSYNEQFF.

DNA for the CDR3: TGTGCCAGCAGCCGGAACAGGGGTAGCGGAAATGAGCAGTTCTTC. It translates to CASSRNRGSGNEQFF. This chain joins TRBV7-2 and TRBJ2-1; a possible D gene is TRBD1 (7 bases). With 5 bases removed from V and 7 bases from J, the gap between germline ends came to 18 bases. CDR3 size: 15 residues. Germline lookup yields CDR1 SGHTA and CDR2 FQGNSA.

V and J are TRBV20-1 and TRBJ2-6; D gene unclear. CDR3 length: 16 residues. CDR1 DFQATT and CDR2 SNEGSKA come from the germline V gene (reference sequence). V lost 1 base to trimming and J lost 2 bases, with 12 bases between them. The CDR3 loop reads CSARGPLGTGANVLTF. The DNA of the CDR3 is TGCAGTGCTAGAGGTCCGCTAGGCACTGGGGCCAACGTCCTGACTTTC.

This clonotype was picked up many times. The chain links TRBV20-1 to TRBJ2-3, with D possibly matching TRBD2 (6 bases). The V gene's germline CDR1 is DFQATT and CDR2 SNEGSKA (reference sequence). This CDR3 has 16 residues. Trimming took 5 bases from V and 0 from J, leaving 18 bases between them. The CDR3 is CSAEARRGSSTDTQYF. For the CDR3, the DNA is TGCAGTGCTGAAGCCCGCCGGGGGTCTAGCACAGATACGCAGTATTTT.

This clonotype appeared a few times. DNA of the CDR3: TGTGCCAGCAGCCCCTGGGACAGCCAATTATTACAAGAGACCCAGTACTTC. This gives the protein CASSPWDSQLLQETQYF. This chain joins TRBV11-2 and TRBJ2-5; 7 nucleotides agree with TRBD1. Germline V gene data show CDR1 as SGHAT and CDR2 as FQNNGV. This CDR3 region has 17 residues. J was trimmed by 2 bases and V by 5 bases; bases with no gene match: 14.

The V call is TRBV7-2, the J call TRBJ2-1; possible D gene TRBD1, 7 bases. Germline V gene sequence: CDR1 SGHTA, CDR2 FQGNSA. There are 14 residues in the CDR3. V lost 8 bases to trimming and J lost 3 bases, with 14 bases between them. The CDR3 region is CASGGDSVYNEQFF. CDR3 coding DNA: TGTGCCAGCGGCGGGGACAGTGTCTACAATGAGCAGTTCTTC.

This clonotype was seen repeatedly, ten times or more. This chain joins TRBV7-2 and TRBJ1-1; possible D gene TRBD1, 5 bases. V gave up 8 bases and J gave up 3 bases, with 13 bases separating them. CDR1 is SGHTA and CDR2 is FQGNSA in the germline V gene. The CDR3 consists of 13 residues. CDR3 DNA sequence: TGTGCCAGCTCCTGGGGGGATGACACTGAAGCTTTCTTT. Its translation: CASSWGDDTEAFF.

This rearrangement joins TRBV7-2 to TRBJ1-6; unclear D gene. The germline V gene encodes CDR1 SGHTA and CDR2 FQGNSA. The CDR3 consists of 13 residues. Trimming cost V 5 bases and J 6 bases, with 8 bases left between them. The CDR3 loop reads CASSTRGNSPLHF. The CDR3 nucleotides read TGTGCCAGCAGCACGAGAGGTAATTCACCCCTCCACTTT.

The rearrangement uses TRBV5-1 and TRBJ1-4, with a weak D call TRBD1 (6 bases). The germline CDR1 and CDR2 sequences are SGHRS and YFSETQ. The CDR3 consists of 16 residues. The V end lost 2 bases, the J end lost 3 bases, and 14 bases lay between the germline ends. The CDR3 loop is CASSFSATGPNEKLFF. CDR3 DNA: TGCGCCAGCAGCTTCTCAGCGACAGGACCTAATGAAAAACTGTTTTTT.

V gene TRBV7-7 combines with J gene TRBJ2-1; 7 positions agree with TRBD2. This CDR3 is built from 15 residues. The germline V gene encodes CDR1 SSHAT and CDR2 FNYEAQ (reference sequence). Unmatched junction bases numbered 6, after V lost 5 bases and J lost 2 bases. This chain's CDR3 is CASSPGLQTYNEQFF. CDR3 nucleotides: TGTGCCAGCAGCCCGGGACTACAGACCTACAATGAGCAGTTCTTC.

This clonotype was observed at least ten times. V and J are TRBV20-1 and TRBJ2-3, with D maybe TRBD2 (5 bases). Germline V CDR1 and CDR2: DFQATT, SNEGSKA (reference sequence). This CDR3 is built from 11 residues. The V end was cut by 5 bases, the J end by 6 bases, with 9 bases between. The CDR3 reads CSAGLEDTQYF. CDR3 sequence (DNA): TGCAGTGCTGGACTGGAGGATACGCAGTATTTT.

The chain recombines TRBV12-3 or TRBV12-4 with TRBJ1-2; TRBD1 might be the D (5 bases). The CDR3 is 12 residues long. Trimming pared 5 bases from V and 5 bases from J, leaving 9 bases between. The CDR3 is CASSGTYYGYTF. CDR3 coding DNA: TGTGCCAGCAGTGGGACCTATTATGGCTACACCTTC.

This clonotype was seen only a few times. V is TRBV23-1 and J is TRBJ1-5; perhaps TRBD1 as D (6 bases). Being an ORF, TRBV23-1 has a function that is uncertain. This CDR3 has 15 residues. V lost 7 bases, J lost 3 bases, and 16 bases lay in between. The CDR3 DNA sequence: TGCGCCAGCAACCCAGGGGCGGGGGACAATCAGCCCCAGCATTTT. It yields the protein CASNPGAGDNQPQHF.

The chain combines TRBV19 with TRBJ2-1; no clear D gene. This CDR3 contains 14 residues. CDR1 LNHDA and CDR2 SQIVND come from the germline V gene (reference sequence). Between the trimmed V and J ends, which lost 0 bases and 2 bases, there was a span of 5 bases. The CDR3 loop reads CASSIDNAYNEQFF. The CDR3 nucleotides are TGTGCCAGTAGTATAGACAATGCCTACAATGAGCAGTTCTTC.

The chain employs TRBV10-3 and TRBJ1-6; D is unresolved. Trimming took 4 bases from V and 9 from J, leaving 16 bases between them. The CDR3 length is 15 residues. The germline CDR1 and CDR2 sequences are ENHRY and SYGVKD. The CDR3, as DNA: TGTGCCATCAGTGTTGAGAGGGAAGGGCGTTCACCCCTCCACTTT. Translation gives CAISVEREGRSPLHF.

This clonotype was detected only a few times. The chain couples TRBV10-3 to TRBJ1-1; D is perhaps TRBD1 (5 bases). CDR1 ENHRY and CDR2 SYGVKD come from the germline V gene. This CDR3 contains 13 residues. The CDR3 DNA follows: TGTGCGCGAGCACAGGACCCTTACACTGAAGCTTTCTTT. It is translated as CARAQDPYTEAFF.

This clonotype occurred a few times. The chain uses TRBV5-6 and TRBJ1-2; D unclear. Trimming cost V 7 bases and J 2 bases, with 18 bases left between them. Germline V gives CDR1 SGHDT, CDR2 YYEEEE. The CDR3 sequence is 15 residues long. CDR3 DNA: TGTGCCAGCTACTCGCGTCGCATATTAAACTATGGCTACACCTTC. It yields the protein CASYSRRILNYGYTF.

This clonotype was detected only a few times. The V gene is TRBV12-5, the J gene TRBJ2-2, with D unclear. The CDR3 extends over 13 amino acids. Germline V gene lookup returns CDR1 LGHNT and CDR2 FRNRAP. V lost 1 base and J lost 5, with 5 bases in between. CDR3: CASGLDDTGELFF. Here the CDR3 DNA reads TGTGCTAGTGGTTTGGACGATACCGGGGAGCTGTTTTTT.

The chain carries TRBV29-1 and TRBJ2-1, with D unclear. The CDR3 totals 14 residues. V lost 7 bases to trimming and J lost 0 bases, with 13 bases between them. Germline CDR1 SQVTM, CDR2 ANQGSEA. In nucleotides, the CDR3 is TGCAGCGCCGCACCACTAAGCTCCTACAATGAGCAGTTCTTC. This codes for CSAAPLSSYNEQFF.

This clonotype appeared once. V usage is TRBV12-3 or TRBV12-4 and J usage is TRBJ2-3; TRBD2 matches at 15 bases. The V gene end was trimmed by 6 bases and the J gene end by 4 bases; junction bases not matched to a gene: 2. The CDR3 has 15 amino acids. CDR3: CASRWTSGGADTQYF. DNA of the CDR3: TGTGCCAGCAGGTGGACTAGCGGGGGGGCAGATACGCAGTATTTT.

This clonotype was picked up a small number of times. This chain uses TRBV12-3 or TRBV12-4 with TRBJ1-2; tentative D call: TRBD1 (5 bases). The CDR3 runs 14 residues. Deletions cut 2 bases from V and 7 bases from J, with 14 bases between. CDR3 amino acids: CASSLMGVLGGYTF. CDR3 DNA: TGTGCCAGCAGTTTAATGGGGGTTTTAGGTGGCTACACCTTC.

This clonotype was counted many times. CDR3 protein: CASSQGLAGPAETQYF. CDR3 nucleotide sequence: TGTGCCAGCAGCCAGGGACTAGCGGGTCCCGCGGAGACCCAGTACTTC. The chain is built from TRBV7-2 and TRBJ2-5; 12 nucleotides align to TRBD2. CDR1 SGHTA and CDR2 FQGNSA come from the germline V gene. J gave up 5 bases and V 5 bases, and 9 bases lay outside the gene matches. The CDR3 consists of 16 residues.

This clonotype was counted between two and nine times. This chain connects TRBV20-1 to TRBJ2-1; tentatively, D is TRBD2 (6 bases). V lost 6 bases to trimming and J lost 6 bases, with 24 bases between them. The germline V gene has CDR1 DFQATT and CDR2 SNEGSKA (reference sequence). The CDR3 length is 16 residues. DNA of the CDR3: TGCAGTGCCCCCTTGGGGTTCGAGCGGGCCTCCAATGAGCAGTTCTTC. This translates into CSAPLGFERASNEQFF.